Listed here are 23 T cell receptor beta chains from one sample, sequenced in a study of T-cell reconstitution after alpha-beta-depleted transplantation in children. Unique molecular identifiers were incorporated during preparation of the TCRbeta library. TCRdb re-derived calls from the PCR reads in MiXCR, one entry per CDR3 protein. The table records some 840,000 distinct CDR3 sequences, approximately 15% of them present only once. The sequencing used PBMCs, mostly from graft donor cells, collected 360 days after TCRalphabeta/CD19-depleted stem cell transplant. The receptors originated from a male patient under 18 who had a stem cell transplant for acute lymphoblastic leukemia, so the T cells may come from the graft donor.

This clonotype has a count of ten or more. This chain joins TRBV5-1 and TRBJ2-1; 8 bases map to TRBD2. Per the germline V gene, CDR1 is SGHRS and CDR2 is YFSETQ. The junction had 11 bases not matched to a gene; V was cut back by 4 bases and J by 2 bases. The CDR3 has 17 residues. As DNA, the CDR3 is TGCGCCAGCAGCCCCCGGTCGGGAGGGAGGGCCTACAATGAGCAGTTCTTC. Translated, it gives CASSPRSGGRAYNEQFF.

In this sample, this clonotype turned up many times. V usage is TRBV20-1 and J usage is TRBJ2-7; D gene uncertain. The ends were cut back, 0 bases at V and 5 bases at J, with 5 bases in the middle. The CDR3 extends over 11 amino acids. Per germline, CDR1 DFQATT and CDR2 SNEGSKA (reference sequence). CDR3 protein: CSARDGHEQYF. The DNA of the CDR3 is TGCAGTGCTAGAGATGGCCACGAGCAGTACTTC.

As DNA, the CDR3 is TGTGCCAGCAGCTTAGCCAGGGTGACAGACAGGAACACTGAAGCTTTCTTT. As protein: CASSLARVTDRNTEAFF. This chain links TRBV7-8 with TRBJ1-1, with a weak D call TRBD1 (5 bases). With 0 bases removed from V and 1 base from J, the gap between germline ends came to 15 bases. The CDR3 is 17 residues long. Germline assignment: CDR1 SGHVS and CDR2 FQNEAQ.

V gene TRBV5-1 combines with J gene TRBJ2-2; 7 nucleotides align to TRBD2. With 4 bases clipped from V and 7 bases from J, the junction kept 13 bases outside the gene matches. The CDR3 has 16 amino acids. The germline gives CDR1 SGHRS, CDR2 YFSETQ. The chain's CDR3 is CASSPGLVGYGGELFF. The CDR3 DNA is TGCGCCAGCAGCCCCGGACTAGTCGGGTACGGCGGGGAGCTGTTTTTT. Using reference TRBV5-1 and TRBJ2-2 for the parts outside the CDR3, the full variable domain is KAGVTQTPRYLIKTRGQQVTLSCSPISGHRSVSWYQQTPGQGLQFLFEYFSETQRNKGNFPGRFSGRQFSNSRSEMNVSTLELGDSALYLCASSPGLVGYGGELFFGEGSRLTVL.

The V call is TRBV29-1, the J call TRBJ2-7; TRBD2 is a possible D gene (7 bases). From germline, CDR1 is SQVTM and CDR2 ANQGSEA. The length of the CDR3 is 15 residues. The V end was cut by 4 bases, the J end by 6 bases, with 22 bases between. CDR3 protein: CSVGVGGGDLGEQYF. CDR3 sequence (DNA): TGCAGCGTTGGTGTGGGCGGGGGCGATTTAGGCGAGCAGTACTTC.

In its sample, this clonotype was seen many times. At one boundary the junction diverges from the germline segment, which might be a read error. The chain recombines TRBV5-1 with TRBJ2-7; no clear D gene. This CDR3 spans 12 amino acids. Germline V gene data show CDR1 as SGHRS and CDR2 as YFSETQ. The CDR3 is CASSLESYEQYF. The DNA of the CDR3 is TGTGCCAGCAGCTTAGAGAGCTACGAGCAGTACTTC.

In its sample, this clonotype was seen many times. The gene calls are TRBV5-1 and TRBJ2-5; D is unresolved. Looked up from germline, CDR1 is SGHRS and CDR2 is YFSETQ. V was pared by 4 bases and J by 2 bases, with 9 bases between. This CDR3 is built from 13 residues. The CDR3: CASSPGPQETQYF. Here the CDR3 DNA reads TGCGCCAGCAGCCCCGGCCCTCAAGAGACCCAGTACTTC.

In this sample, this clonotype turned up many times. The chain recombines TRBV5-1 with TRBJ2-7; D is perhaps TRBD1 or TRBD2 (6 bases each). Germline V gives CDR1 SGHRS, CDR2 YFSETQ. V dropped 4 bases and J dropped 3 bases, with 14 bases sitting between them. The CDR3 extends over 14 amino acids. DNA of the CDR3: TGCGCCAGCAGCACCCGGAGGGGGTTCTACGAGCAGTACTTC. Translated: CASSTRRGFYEQYF.

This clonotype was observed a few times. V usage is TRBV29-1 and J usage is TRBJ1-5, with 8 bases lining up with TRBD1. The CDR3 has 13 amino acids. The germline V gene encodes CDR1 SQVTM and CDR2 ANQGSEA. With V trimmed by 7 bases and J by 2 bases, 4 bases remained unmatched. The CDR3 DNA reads TGCAGCGCCCAGGGGGCTGGCAATCAGCCCCAGCATTTT. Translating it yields CSAQGAGNQPQHF.

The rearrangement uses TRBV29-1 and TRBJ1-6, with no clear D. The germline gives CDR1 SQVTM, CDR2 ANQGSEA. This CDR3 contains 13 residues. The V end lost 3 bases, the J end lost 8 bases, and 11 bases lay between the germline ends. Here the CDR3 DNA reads TGCAGCGTTGAGACCGGGGTGGATTCACCCCTCCACTTT. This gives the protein CSVETGVDSPLHF. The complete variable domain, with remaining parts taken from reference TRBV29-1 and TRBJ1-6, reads SAVISQKPSRDICQRGTSLTIQCQVDSQVTMMFWYRQQPGQSLTLIATANQGSEATYESGFVIDKFPISRPNLTFSTLTVSNMSPEDSSIYLCSVETGVDSPLHFGNGTRLTVT.

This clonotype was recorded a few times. Written as DNA, the CDR3 is TGTGCCAGTAGTACATTGGGCGGGAAATCCTACAATGAGCAGTTCTTC. It is translated as CASSTLGGKSYNEQFF. The chain uses TRBV19 and TRBJ2-1, with a tentative D call TRBD2 (6 bases). The germline gives CDR1 LNHDA, CDR2 SQIVND (reference sequence). Trimming stripped 4 bases from V and 1 base from J, with 14 bases between. The CDR3 is 16 amino acids.

In DNA, the CDR3 is TGTGCCAGCAGCTCAACTAGCGGGAGAAGGGAGCAGTACTTC. It encodes CASSSTSGRREQYF. This chain joins TRBV7-9 and TRBJ2-7; 11 bases match TRBD2. Per the germline V gene, CDR1 is SEHNR and CDR2 is FQNEAQ (reference sequence). This CDR3 is built from 14 residues. With 4 bases clipped from V and 7 bases from J, the junction kept 6 bases outside the gene matches.

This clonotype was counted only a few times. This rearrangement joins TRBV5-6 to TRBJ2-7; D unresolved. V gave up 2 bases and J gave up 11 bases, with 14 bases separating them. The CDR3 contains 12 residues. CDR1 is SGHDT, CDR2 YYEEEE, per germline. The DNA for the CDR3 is TGTGCCAGCAGCTTCTGGATGGTTGGGGAGTACTTC. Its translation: CASSFWMVGEYF.

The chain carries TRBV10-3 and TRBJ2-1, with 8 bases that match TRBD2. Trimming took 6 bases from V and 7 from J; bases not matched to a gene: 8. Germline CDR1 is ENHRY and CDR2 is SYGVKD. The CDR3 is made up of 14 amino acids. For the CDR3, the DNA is TGTGCCATCAGCCCTCGAGCGGGAGATAATGAGCAGTTCTTC. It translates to CAISPRAGDNEQFF.

CDR3 in DNA: TGTGCCAGCAGCCGAGCCCCGGGAATGTACCAAGAGACCCAGTACTTC. It codes for CASSRAPGMYQETQYF. The chain recombines TRBV21-1 with TRBJ2-5; the table's D call of TRBD2 was not tested on the DNA. TRBV21-1 is a documented pseudogene. CDR3 size: 16 residues.

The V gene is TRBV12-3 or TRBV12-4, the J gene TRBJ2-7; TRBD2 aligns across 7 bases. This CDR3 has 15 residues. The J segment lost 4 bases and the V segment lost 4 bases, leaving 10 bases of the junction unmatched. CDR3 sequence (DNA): TGTGCCAGCAGTTCGCAATGGGACTACCCTTACGAGCAGTACTTC. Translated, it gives CASSSQWDYPYEQYF.

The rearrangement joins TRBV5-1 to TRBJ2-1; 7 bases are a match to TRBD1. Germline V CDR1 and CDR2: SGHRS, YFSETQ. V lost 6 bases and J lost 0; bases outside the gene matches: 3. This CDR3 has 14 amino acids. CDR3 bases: TGCGCCAGCAAGACAGGGACCTCCTACAATGAGCAGTTCTTC. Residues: CASKTGTSYNEQFF.

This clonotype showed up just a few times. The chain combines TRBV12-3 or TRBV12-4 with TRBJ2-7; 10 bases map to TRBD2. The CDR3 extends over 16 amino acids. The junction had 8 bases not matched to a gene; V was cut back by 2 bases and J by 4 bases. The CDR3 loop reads CASSLWGTSEGYEQYF. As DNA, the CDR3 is TGTGCCAGCAGTTTATGGGGGACTAGCGAGGGGTACGAGCAGTACTTC.

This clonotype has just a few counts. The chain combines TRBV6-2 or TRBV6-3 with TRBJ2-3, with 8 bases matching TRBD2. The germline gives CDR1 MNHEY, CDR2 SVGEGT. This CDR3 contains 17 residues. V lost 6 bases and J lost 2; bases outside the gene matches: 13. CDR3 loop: CASRPLAERGPTDTQYF. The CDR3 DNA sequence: TGTGCCAGCAGACCACTAGCGGAGAGGGGCCCCACAGATACGCAGTATTTT.

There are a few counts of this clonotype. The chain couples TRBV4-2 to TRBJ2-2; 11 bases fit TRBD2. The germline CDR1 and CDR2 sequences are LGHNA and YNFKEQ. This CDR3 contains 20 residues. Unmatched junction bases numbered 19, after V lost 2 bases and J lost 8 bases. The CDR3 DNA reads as TGTGCCAGCAGCCAAAGACCCAGAAGGAGGGCTAGCGGGAGGAAAGGGGAGCTGTTTTTT. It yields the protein CASSQRPRRRASGRKGELFF.

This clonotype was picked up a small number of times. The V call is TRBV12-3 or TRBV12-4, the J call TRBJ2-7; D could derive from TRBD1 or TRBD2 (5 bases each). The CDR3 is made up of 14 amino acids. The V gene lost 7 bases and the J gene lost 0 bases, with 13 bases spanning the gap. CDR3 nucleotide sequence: TGTGCCAGCACCCAGGGACCTCACTCCTACGAGCAGTACTTC. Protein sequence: CASTQGPHSYEQYF.

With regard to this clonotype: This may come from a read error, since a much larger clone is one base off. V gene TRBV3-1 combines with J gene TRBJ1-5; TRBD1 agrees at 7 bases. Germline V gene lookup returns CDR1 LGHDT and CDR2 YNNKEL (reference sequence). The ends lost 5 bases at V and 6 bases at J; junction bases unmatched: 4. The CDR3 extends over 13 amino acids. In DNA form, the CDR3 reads TGTGCCAGCAGCAAGACAGGGAGTCAGCCCCAGCATTTT. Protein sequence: CASSKTGSQPQHF.

CDR3 amino acids: CASSHLRGVKRDSNEQFF. CDR3 sequence (DNA): TGCGCCAGCAGCCACCTCCGTGGGGTCAAGCGGGATAGCAATGAGCAGTTCTTC. The chain employs TRBV4-1 and TRBJ2-1; TRBD2 matches at 7 bases. Germline-derived CDR1 and CDR2 are MGHRA and YSYEKL. Germline trimming cut 3 bases from V and 6 bases from J; bases unmatched to any gene: 17. The CDR3 is 18 residues long.